The 18 T cell receptor beta chains listed next were all sequenced from one sample in a study of T cell repertoires in cytomegalovirus infection. Using its own MiXCR run on the reads, TCRdb lists one record per CDR3 protein. Among 510,000 or so distinct CDR3 sequences listed, 26% were seen once. The sample comprised PBMCs. The receptors were sampled from a human donor in good health (CMV status not recorded). Some clones in this sample may be carry-over from other donors' samples.

This clonotype was picked up a small number of times. The chain recombines TRBV7-2 with TRBJ2-5; possibly TRBD1 for D (5 bases). Per germline, CDR1 SGHTA and CDR2 FQGNSA. The CDR3 is 14 residues long. V was shortened by 5 bases and J by 1 base, with 11 bases between the two germline ends. The CDR3 nucleotides read TGTGCCAGCAGCCGCCAGGGATCCCAAGAGACCCAGTACTTC. This sequence encodes CASSRQGSQETQYF.

The chain carries TRBV7-3 and TRBJ2-3; D ambiguous. Deletions cut 1 base from V and 4 bases from J, with 6 bases between. The CDR3 has 13 amino acids. Germline V lookup: CDR1 SGHTA, CDR2 FQGTGA. CDR3 sequence: CASSLILADTQYF. In DNA form, the CDR3 reads TGTGCCAGCAGCTTAATCCTAGCAGATACGCAGTATTTT.

The sample holds a few counts of this clonotype. The rearrangement links TRBV5-1 to TRBJ2-1; 7 bases line up with TRBD2. The germline CDR1 and CDR2 sequences are SGHRS and YFSETQ. V shed 5 bases, J shed 5 bases, and the junction held 10 bases outside the gene matches. The CDR3 is made up of 15 amino acids. CDR3 nucleotides: TGCGCCAGCAGAAGCGGGACTGGGGCGGACAATGAGCAGTTCTTC. It encodes CASRSGTGADNEQFF. Full variable domain (outside the CDR3, taken from reference TRBV5-1 and TRBJ2-1): KAGVTQTPRYLIKTRGQQVTLSCSPISGHRSVSWYQQTPGQGLQFLFEYFSETQRNKGNFPGRFSGRQFSNSRSEMNVSTLELGDSALYLCASRSGTGADNEQFFGPGTRLTVL.

This clonotype was picked up many times. The chain joins TRBV7-2 to TRBJ2-2; 7 nucleotides agree with TRBD2. This CDR3 comprises 14 residues. Unmatched junction bases numbered 6, after V lost 5 bases and J lost 6 bases. Germline-derived CDR1 and CDR2 are SGHTA and FQGNSA. The CDR3 nucleotides are TGTGCCAGCAGCCCAGGACTAGGATCCGGGGAGCTGTTTTTT. Its translation: CASSPGLGSGELFF.

The V and J genes are TRBV6-5 and TRBJ2-1; 9 bases are a match to TRBD2. The ends lost 2 bases at V and 5 bases at J; junction bases unmatched: 10. The CDR3 spans 17 residues. Germline V gene sequence: CDR1 MNHEY, CDR2 SVGAGI. The CDR3 is CASSYQPLAGINNEQFF. The DNA of the CDR3 is TGTGCCAGCAGTTACCAACCTCTAGCGGGAATCAACAATGAGCAGTTCTTC.

J is TRBJ2-1 and V is TRBV7-6, with 8 bases lining up with TRBD2. Germline CDR1 SGHVS, CDR2 FNYEAQ. V gave up 4 bases and J gave up 8 bases; unmatched junction bases: 16. The CDR3 sequence is 17 residues long. DNA of the CDR3: TGTGCCAGCAGCTGGGGGACTACGAGCGGGAGTCGGGATGAGCAGTTCTTC. Its protein is CASSWGTTSGSRDEQFF.

The chain is built from TRBV6-1 and TRBJ1-2; TRBD1 matches at 7 bases. This CDR3 comprises 14 residues. Germline assignment: CDR1 MNHNS and CDR2 SASEGT. J was trimmed by 8 bases and V by 1 base; bases with no gene match: 7. The CDR3 loop reads CASSEVAGGLGYTF. The CDR3 DNA sequence: TGTGCCAGCAGTGAAGTAGCAGGGGGTTTAGGCTACACCTTC.

The chain uses TRBV7-9 and TRBJ2-1; 8 bases are shared with TRBD2. CDR1 and CDR2 (germline): SEHNR, FQNEAQ (reference sequence). Unmatched junction bases numbered 7, after V lost 0 bases and J lost 3 bases. This CDR3 is built from 17 residues. The CDR3 loop reads CASSLAGLASRYNEQFF. The CDR3 DNA follows: TGTGCCAGCAGCTTAGCAGGACTAGCATCTCGCTACAATGAGCAGTTCTTC.

In its sample, this clonotype was seen a few times. The CDR3 region has the DNA TGTGCCACCAGTGATCCGGCGGGAGGCTACACAGATACGCAGTATTTT. Its translation is CATSDPAGGYTDTQYF. The chain links TRBV24-1 to TRBJ2-3, with 8 bases that match TRBD2. V trimming: 3 bases; J trimming: 2 bases; junction bases outside the gene matches: 6. From germline, CDR1 is KGHDR and CDR2 SFDVKD. The CDR3 length is 16 residues.

The chain recombines TRBV7-2 with TRBJ2-3, with TRBD2 matching over 13 bases. J was trimmed by 10 bases and V by 5 bases; bases with no gene match: 6. CDR1 is SGHTA, CDR2 FQGNSA, per germline. CDR3 size: 14 residues. This CDR3 is CASSLGLAGVSQYF. The CDR3 DNA reads TGTGCCAGCAGCCTCGGACTAGCGGGAGTGTCGCAGTATTTT.

This clonotype turned up a few times. The chain carries TRBV6-6 and TRBJ2-7, with D possibly TRBD2 on 5 matching bases. The V end lost 4 bases, the J end lost 0 bases, and 10 bases lay between the germline ends. Germline-derived CDR1 and CDR2 are MNHNY and SVGAGI (reference sequence). This CDR3 region has 14 residues. CDR3 region: CASSWLANSYEQYF. The CDR3 DNA is TGTGCCAGCAGTTGGCTAGCTAACTCCTACGAGCAGTACTTC.

The chain uses TRBV10-3 and TRBJ1-1; TRBD1 might be the D (5 bases). Trimming left V 3 bases short and J 5 bases short, with 16 bases between. Germline-derived CDR1 and CDR2 are ENHRY and SYGVKD. CDR3 size: 15 residues. In DNA form, the CDR3 reads TGTGCCATCAGTGAAGCGGGAGGGGCGCGGACTGAAGCTTTCTTT. This sequence encodes CAISEAGGARTEAFF.

Many counts were recorded for this clonotype. The rearrangement links TRBV7-2 to TRBJ1-3, with TRBD1 matching over 7 bases. The CDR3 is made up of 14 amino acids. The germline CDR1 and CDR2 sequences are SGHTA and FQGNSA. The trim removed 5 bases at V and 3 bases at J, leaving 4 bases unmatched. The CDR3 sequence is CASSRRDSGNTIYF. CDR3 coding DNA: TGTGCCAGCAGCCGCCGGGACAGTGGAAACACCATATATTTT.

This clonotype appeared many times. The V call is TRBV7-3, the J call TRBJ2-3; 9 bases are shared with TRBD1. The CDR3 runs 15 residues. V lost 4 bases, J lost 3 bases, and 5 bases stayed unmatched. The V gene's germline CDR1 is SGHTA and CDR2 FQGTGA. CDR3 protein: CASSSAGTGTDTQYF. The CDR3 bases are TGTGCCAGCAGCTCCGCCGGGACAGGGACAGATACGCAGTATTTT.

CDR3 coding DNA: TGTGCCAGCAGCCAAATAAGAAAGGGTAATGAGCAGTTCTTC. Its translation is CASSQIRKGNEQFF. V gene TRBV3-1 combines with J gene TRBJ2-1; the D is unclear. This CDR3 is built from 14 residues. In germline, CDR1 is LGHDT, CDR2 YNNKEL (reference sequence). Trimming left V 2 bases short and J 7 bases short, with 12 bases between.

Concerning this clonotype: One junction end does not reproduce the germline sequence, and a read error may be involved. The chain links TRBV7-7 to TRBJ2-3, with TRBD2 matching 8 bases. CDR1 and CDR2 (germline): SSHAT, FNYEAQ (reference sequence). The CDR3 spans 15 residues. CDR3 amino acids: CASSLSGRGADTQYF. DNA for the CDR3: TGTGCTAGCAGCTTGAGCGGGAGAGGAGCAGATACGCAGTATTTT.

The rearrangement joins TRBV19 to TRBJ2-3, with D tentatively TRBD1 (6 bases). Germline V gene sequence: CDR1 LNHDA, CDR2 SQIVND (reference sequence). V shed 8 bases and J shed 0 bases, with 18 bases lying between them. CDR3 length: 16 amino acids. CDR3 nucleotide sequence: TGTGCCAGTTCTTACACGACAGGATATAGCACAGATACGCAGTATTTT. This translates into CASSYTTGYSTDTQYF.

This clonotype was seen many times. The chain joins TRBV11-2 to TRBJ1-2; tentative D call: TRBD1 (6 bases). CDR1 and CDR2 from the germline V gene are SGHAT and FQNNGV. CDR3 size: 14 residues. Trimming stripped 4 bases from V and 3 bases from J, with 12 bases between. In nucleotides, the CDR3 is TGTGCCAGCAGCTGGGGGGGGGCGCACTATGGCTACACCTTC. Its protein is CASSWGGAHYGYTF.